This T cell receptor (beta chain) was sequenced during a study of blood T cell repertoires in COVID-19. Across the study: From the United States, Italy and Spain came samples of acute and convalescent COVID-19. T cells, B-cell-depleted T cells, or PBMCs provided the cDNA or gDNA that served as material.

Those enrolled in Seattle joined during active infection and were followed longitudinally afterward. In the study's own analysis: How many nucleated cells were present was estimated from reference gene primer amplification. The data were produced by immunoSEQ multiplex PCR, yet TCRdb's version contains in-frame clones alone and is incomplete. V, J and clone size are those of that table, while D and trimming were read from the DNA. There are under 250,000 clones in the sample; about 91% occur only once, and roughly 6.3% lies in the top ten. Worth noting for this clone: The DNA is omitted, as the CDR3 cannot be located on it reliably, and the CDR3 follows TCRdb's listing.

Sequenced: peripheral blood. This sequence was found in a woman in her thirties with COVID-19, enrolled during active disease.

The CDR3 sequence: CASSSSGDTQYF. The chain carries TRBV28 and TRBJ2-3; the table's D call, TRBD2, was not checked against the DNA. Germline lookup yields CDR1 MDHEN and CDR2 SYDVKM. Ends included, the CDR3 has 12 residues.